The 11 T cell receptor beta chains given below trace back to one sample, sequenced in a study of shared clonotypes between healthy human individuals. TCRdb keeps only in-frame clones here, not all; method: immunoSEQ multiplex PCR. Of about 2.5 million clones detected, around 92% appear once; the ten largest clones hold more than 0.35%. The sample comprised naive CD4+ T cells from PBMCs. This sample's subset: CD45RA+ positively selected. The receptors stem from a man younger than 30 in good health. Some clones in this sample may be carry-over from other donors' samples.

The chain combines TRBV5-4 with TRBJ1-1; D is undetermined. CDR3 length equals 14 residues. The V gene's germline CDR1 is SGHNT and CDR2 YYREEE (reference sequence). V was trimmed by 1 base and J by 1 base, leaving 8 bases between them. The CDR3 DNA follows: TGTGCCAGCAGCTTGAGGACGTCGAACACTGAAGCTTTCTTT. It translates to CASSLRTSNTEAFF.

The chain uses TRBV10-3 and TRBJ1-5; unclear D gene. Germline values: CDR1 ENHRY, CDR2 SYGVKD. Trimming pared 5 bases from V and 0 bases from J, leaving 8 bases between. The CDR3 is 14 amino acids. The CDR3 region has the DNA TGTGCCATCAGTCAACAGTATAGCAATCAGCCCCAGCATTTT. This codes for CAISQQYSNQPQHF.

V is TRBV19 and J is TRBJ1-5; 9 bases agree with TRBD1. Germline CDR1 is LNHDA and CDR2 is SQIVND (reference sequence). The J segment lost 7 bases and the V segment lost 5 bases, leaving 9 bases of the junction unmatched. The CDR3 runs to 15 residues. CDR3 sequence: CASSGGQGVGQPQHF. DNA for the CDR3: TGTGCCAGTAGTGGGGGACAGGGAGTCGGACAGCCCCAGCATTTT.

The chain joins TRBV11-2 to TRBJ2-1, with 12 positions matching TRBD2. CDR1 is SGHAT and CDR2 is FQNNGV in the germline V gene. CDR3 length: 17 amino acids. J was trimmed by 8 bases and V by 0 bases; bases with no gene match: 8. CDR3 residues: CASSLERGLAGGDEQFF. The DNA of the CDR3 is TGTGCCAGCAGCTTAGAGCGGGGACTAGCGGGCGGCGATGAGCAGTTCTTC.

The J gene is TRBJ2-2, the V gene TRBV5-1, with 9 bases identical to TRBD1. The CDR3 spans 16 residues. Trimming cost V 4 bases and J 3 bases; bases outside gene matches: 7. The V gene's germline CDR1 is SGHRS and CDR2 YFSETQ. The CDR3 spells CASSERQGGDTGELFF. CDR3 coding DNA: TGCGCCAGCAGCGAAAGACAGGGGGGAGACACCGGGGAGCTGTTTTTT.

This chain connects TRBV5-1 to TRBJ2-7; TRBD1 agrees at 10 bases. From germline, CDR1 is SGHRS and CDR2 YFSETQ. V shed 1 base and J 3 bases; nucleotides not matched to a gene: 7. The length of the CDR3 is 16 residues. This CDR3 is CASSLRSGTGVYEQYF. CDR3 DNA sequence: TGCGCCAGCAGCTTGAGGTCCGGGACAGGGGTCTACGAGCAGTACTTC.

The chain combines TRBV4-1 with TRBJ2-3, with 8 bases lining up with TRBD2. CDR1 is MGHRA, CDR2 YSYEKL, per germline. V lost 0 bases to trimming and J lost 2 bases; unmatched junction nucleotides: 4. The CDR3 extends over 16 amino acids. The CDR3 here is CASSQEKTSVTDTQYF. The CDR3 nucleotides are TGCGCCAGCAGCCAAGAAAAGACTAGCGTCACAGATACGCAGTATTTT.

This clone is a singleton in its sample. V usage is TRBV5-4 and J usage is TRBJ1-1, with a possible D match to TRBD1 (5 bases). The CDR3 totals 12 residues. In germline, CDR1 is SGHNT, CDR2 YYREEE (reference sequence). Trimming shortened V by 1 base and J by 8 bases, and 9 bases separated the two germline ends. The CDR3, as DNA: TGTGCCAGCAGCTTGCTGACAGCCGAAGCTTTCTTT. The encoded protein is CASSLLTAEAFF.

The gene calls are TRBV5-6 and TRBJ1-2; tentatively, D is TRBD1 (5 bases). The CDR3 runs 14 residues. CDR1 and CDR2 (germline): SGHDT, YYEEEE. Trimming left V 0 bases short and J 4 bases short, with 10 bases between. Here the CDR3 DNA reads TGTGCCAGCAGCTTGGGGGACGGGGGCTATGGCTACACCTTC. Its translation: CASSLGDGGYGYTF.

This chain connects TRBV28 to TRBJ1-5, with 7 bases lining up with TRBD1. Germline CDR1 reads MDHEN; CDR2 reads SYDVKM. The V segment lost 8 bases and the J segment 7 bases; nucleotides outside the gene matches: 8. CDR3 length equals 13 residues. CDR3 residues: CASLTGDWQPQHF. CDR3 sequence (DNA): TGTGCCAGCTTAACAGGGGATTGGCAGCCCCAGCATTTT.

On this clone: At the DNA level, this CDR3 is encoded by other sequences in the same sample as well. V and J are TRBV2 and TRBJ1-2; TRBD1 is a possible D gene (5 bases). The V gene's germline CDR1 is SNHLY and CDR2 FYNNEI. The V end lost 4 bases, the J end lost 4 bases, and 7 bases lay between the germline ends. This CDR3 is built from 12 residues. The DNA for the CDR3 is TGTGCCAGCAGTGTTACAGGCTATGGCTACACCTTC. Protein sequence: CASSVTGYGYTF. The full variable domain, with the rest looked up from reference TRBV2 and TRBJ1-2, is EPEVTQTPSHQVTQMGQEVILRCVPISNHLYFYWYRQILGQKVEFLVSFYNNEISEKSEIFDDQFSVERPDGSNFTLKIRSTKLEDSAMYFCASSVTGYGYTFGSGTRLTVV.